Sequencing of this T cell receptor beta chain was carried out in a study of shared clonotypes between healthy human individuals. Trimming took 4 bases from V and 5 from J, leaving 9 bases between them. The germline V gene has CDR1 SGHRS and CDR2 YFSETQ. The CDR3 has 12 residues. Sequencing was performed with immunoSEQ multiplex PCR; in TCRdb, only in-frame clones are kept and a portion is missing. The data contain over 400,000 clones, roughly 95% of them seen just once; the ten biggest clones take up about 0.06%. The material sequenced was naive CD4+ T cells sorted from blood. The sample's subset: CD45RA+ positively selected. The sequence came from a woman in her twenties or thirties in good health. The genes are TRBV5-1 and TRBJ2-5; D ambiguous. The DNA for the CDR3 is TGCGCCAGCAGCACCAGTCTGGAGACCCAGTACTTC. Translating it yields CASSTSLETQYF.